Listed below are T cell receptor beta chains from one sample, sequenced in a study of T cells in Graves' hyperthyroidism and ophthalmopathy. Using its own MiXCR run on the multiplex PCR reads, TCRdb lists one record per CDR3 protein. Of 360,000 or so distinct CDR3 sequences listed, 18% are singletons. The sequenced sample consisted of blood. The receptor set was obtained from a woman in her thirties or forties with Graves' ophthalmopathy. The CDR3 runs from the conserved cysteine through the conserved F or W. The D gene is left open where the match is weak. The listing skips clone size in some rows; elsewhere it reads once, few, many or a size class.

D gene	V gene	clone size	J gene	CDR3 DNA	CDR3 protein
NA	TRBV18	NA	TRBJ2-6	TGTGCCAGCTCACCACAGGCCTCTGGGGCCAACGTCCTGACTTTC	CASSPQASGANVLTF
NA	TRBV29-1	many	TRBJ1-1	TGCAGCGTTGGCGCGATTGACGAACTCACTGAAGCTTTCTTT	CSVGAIDELTEAFF
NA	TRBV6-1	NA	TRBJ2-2	TGTGCCAGCAGTAAAGCGGAGCCGGGGACCGGGGAGCTGTTTTTT	CASSKAEPGTGELFF
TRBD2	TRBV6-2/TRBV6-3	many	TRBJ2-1	TGTGCCAGCAACCACTATCGGCCTAGCGGGAGAGGTGAGCAGTTCTTC	CASNHYRPSGRGEQFF
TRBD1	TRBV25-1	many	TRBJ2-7	TGTGCCAGCAGTGAATATCAAGGGGGCCCAACCTACGAGCAGTACTTC	CASSEYQGGPTYEQYF
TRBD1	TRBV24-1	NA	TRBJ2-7	TGTGCCACCAGTGATTCCGGACAGGGGAAGCACGAGCAGTACTTC	CATSDSGQGKHEQYF
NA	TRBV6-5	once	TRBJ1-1	TGTGCCAGCAGTTTAGCTGGGGCTATGAACACTGAAGCTTTCTTT	CASSLAGAMNTEAFF
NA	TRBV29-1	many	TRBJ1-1	TGCAGCGCGGGAATACCAGGGGACACTGAAGCTTTCTTT	CSAGIPGDTEAFF
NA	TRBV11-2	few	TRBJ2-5	TGTGCCAGCAGCTTTCTAGCCCCCCAAGAGACCCAGTACTTC	CASSFLAPQETQYF
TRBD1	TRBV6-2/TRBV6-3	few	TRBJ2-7	TGTGCCAGCAGTTACTCCACACGACAGGGGGGATACGAGCAGTACTTC	CASSYSTRQGGYEQYF
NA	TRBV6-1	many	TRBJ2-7	TGTGCCAGCAGTGAAGCACAGGGGAGGCCACGGGGGGGACGAGGGCCCCTTTACGAGCAGTACTTC	CASSEAQGRPRGGRGPLYEQYF
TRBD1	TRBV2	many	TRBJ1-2	TGTGCCAGCAGTGAAACCGGGACAGGGTCCGGCTACACCTTC	CASSETGTGSGYTF
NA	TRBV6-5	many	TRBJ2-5	TGTGCCAGCAGTCCGCTCACTAGCCTAGAGACCCAGTACTTC	CASSPLTSLETQYF
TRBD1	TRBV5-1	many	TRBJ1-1	TGCGCCAGCAGCTCAGGGGGGCACACTGAAGCTTTCTTT	CASSSGGHTEAFF
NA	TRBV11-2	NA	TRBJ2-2	TGTGCCAGCAGCTTAGACCTTCTAGCGTTTACCGGGGAGCTGTTTTTT	CASSLDLLAFTGELFF
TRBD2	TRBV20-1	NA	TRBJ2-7	TGCAGTGCCAGCAGGGGAGCGGGAGATTCGGACGAGCAGTACTTC	CSASRGAGDSDEQYF
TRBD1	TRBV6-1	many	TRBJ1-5	TGTGCCAGCAGTAGAGACAGGGCGGGCAATCAGCCCCAGCATTTT	CASSRDRAGNQPQHF
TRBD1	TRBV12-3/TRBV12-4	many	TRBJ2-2	TGTGCCAGCAGCCCGACAGGGGGCTACACCGGGGAGCTGTTTTTT	CASSPTGGYTGELFF
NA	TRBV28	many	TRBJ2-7	TGTGCCAGCGTAGGTCCCTACGAGCAGTACTTC	CASVGPYEQYF
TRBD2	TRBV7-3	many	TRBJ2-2	TGTGCCAGCGGCCTACAGCGGGAGAAAGCCGGGGAGCTGTTTTTT	CASGLQREKAGELFF
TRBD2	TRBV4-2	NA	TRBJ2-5	TGTGCCAGCAGCCAAGATCAGAGGCTAGCGGGAGGGAACCAAGAGACCCAGTACTTC	CASSQDQRLAGGNQETQYF
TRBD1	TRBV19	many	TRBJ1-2	TGTGCCAGTAGTCGGGGACAGGGGCTTAACTATGGCTACACCTTC	CASSRGQGLNYGYTF
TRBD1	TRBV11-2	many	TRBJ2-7	TGTGCCAGCAGCCCCGACAGGGGAATCTCCGAGCAGTACTTC	CASSPDRGISEQYF
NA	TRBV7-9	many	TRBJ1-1	TGTGCCAGCAGAAAGGGGCGGGGCACTGAAGCTTTCTTT	CASRKGRGTEAFF
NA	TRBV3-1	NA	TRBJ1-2	TGTGCCAGCAGCCACCTGGGGGGCTACACCTTC	CASSHLGGYTF
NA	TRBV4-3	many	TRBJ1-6	TGCGCCAGCAGCCAACAGGCAGACTCACCCCTCCACTTT	CASSQQADSPLHF